Listed below are T cell receptor beta chains from one sample, sequenced in a study of STAT5B mutations in CD4+ large granular lymphocyte leukemia. TCRdb's copy holds only in-frame clones and misses some; the assay was immunoSEQ multiplex PCR. Among about 31,000 clones listed, 85% to 90% were seen once. Sequenced: CD4+ T cells from blood buffy coats. The receptors were sampled from a human donor in good health. Both conserved end residues are part of each CDR3. D genes are given only for firm matches. Only some rows state a clone size, as once, few, many or a class for expanded clones.

TRBJ2-5 | TRBD1 | 15 | - | TRBV2 | TGTGCCAGTATGCAGAGGACAGGGGGCGGGGAGACCCAGTACTTC | CASMQRTGGGETQYF
TRBJ2-2 | - | 14 | few | TRBV14 | TGTGCCAGCAGCCGCAGGCTGAACACCGGGGAGCTGTTTTTT | CASSRRLNTGELFF
TRBJ2-7 | - | 13 | - | TRBV28 | TGTGCCAGCAGTTTATTAGGCACCTACGAGCAGTACTTC | CASSLLGTYEQYF
TRBJ2-3 | - | 15 | - | TRBV28 | TGTGCCAGCAGTTTGGTAGGACATAGCACAGATACGCAGTATTTT | CASSLVGHSTDTQYF
TRBJ2-2 | - | 15 | once | TRBV19 | TGTGCCAGTAGGGCGGGACTCTCGAACACCGGGGAGCTGTTTTTT | CASRAGLSNTGELFF
TRBJ2-1 | - | 15 | - | TRBV15 | TGTGCCACCAGCAGGCCGACCGGGCAGTACAATGAGCAGTTCTTC | CATSRPTGQYNEQFF
TRBJ1-5 | - | 16 | - | TRBV28 | TGTGCCAGCAGTTTAATCGAGCCAGGTAGGGGACGGCCCCAGCATTTT | CASSLIEPGRGRPQHF
TRBJ2-2 | TRBD2 | 14 | once | TRBV9 | TGTGCCAGGGGCGAGCGGGAGGTCGACGGGGAGCTGTTTTTT | CARGEREVDGELFF
TRBJ2-1 | TRBD1 | 16 | - | TRBV2 | TGTGCCAGCAGTGAACTTCGATGGGACAGCAACAATGAGCAGTTCTTC | CASSELRWDSNNEQFF
TRBJ2-5 | TRBD2 | 15 | - | TRBV6-1 | TGTGCCAGCTCCCGGACTAGCGCCGGCCAAGAGACCCAGTACTTC | CASSRTSAGQETQYF
TRBJ2-1 | TRBD2 | 15 | - | TRBV7-9 | TGTGCCAGCAGCTTAGCGCTAGCGGGAGCCAATGAGCAGTTCTTC | CASSLALAGANEQFF
TRBJ2-5 | - | 13 | - | TRBV27 | TGTGCCAGCAGTTTGCGAAGGCAAGAGACCCAGTACTTC | CASSLRRQETQYF
TRBJ1-1 | TRBD1 | 16 | - | TRBV5-1 | TGCGCCAGCAGCTTGTCGTACAGGGGGACCGGCACTGAAGCTTTCTTT | CASSLSYRGTGTEAFF
TRBJ2-7 | TRBD2 | 15 | - | TRBV28 | TGTGCCAGCAGTTCCCTAGCGGGATTTTGGTACGAGCAGTACTTC | CASSSLAGFWYEQYF
TRBJ1-1 | - | 14 | once | TRBV7-9 | TGTGCCAGCAGCAGTCAGGCCGGGAACACTGAAGCTTTCTTT | CASSSQAGNTEAFF
TRBJ1-2 | TRBD1 | 19 | - | TRBV4-2 | TGTGCCAGCAGCCAAGGGAGGGGGACAGGGGGCGCTTCGGCCCTTGGCTACACCTTC | CASSQGRGTGGASALGYTF
TRBJ1-1 | - | 16 | once | TRBV5-1 | TGCGCCAGCAGCTTTTCAAGTGGCAACCGAAACACTGAAGCTTTCTTT | CASSFSSGNRNTEAFF
TRBJ2-1 | - | 15 | - | TRBV5-1 | TGCGCCAGCAGCGTGGACGGTTACTCCTACAATGAGCAGTTCTTC | CASSVDGYSYNEQFF
TRBJ1-1 | - | 13 | - | TRBV19 | TGTGCCAGTAGTACGATCAAGGACACTGAAGCTTTCTTT | CASSTIKDTEAFF
TRBJ2-7 | TRBD2 | 15 | - | TRBV7-2 | TGTGCCAGCAGCCGGGGACTAGCGGATCCCTACGAGCAGTACTTC | CASSRGLADPYEQYF
TRBJ2-5 | - | 12 | - | TRBV2 | TGTGCCAGCACATCGGCCTTAGAGACCCAGTACTTC | CASTSALETQYF
TRBJ1-1 | - | 13 | - | TRBV18 | TGTGCCAGCTCTCCCCGGGGAGGGGGGGGCGCTTTCTTT | CASSPRGGGGAFF
TRBJ2-5 | - | 16 | - | TRBV29-1 | TGCAGCGTTCCTCTGCGGCGTTTATTGGCCAAAGAGACCCAGTACTTC | CSVPLRRLLAKETQYF
TRBJ2-5 | TRBD1 | 14 | - | TRBV30 | TGTGCCTGGATACAGGGGACAGGGGAAGAGACCCAGTACTTC | CAWIQGTGEETQYF
TRBJ1-1 | - | 16 | - | TRBV28 | TGTGCCAGCAGCCCTACGGGTTATGAAGCGAACACTGAAGCTTTCTTT | CASSPTGYEANTEAFF
TRBJ2-7 | TRBD2 | 14 | - | TRBV6-1 | TGTGCCAGCACCAGGACTAGCGGGGCCTACGAGCAGTACTTC | CASTRTSGAYEQYF
TRBJ1-5 | TRBD1 | 14 | - | TRBV28 | TGTGCCAGCAGGACGACCCAGGGGGCTCAGCCCCAGCATTTT | CASRTTQGAQPQHF
TRBJ1-1 | - | 11 | - | TRBV20-1 | TGCAGTGCTAGATGGAGGGGCACAGCTTTCTTT | CSARWRGTAFF
TRBJ1-2 | TRBD1 | 14 | - | TRBV19 | TGTGCCAGTAGTTCCACGACAGGGAACTATGGCTACACCTTC | CASSSTTGNYGYTF
TRBJ1-1 | - | 12 | - | TRBV11-3 | TGTGCCAGCAGCTTCGGACAACTTGAAGCTTTCTTT | CASSFGQLEAFF
TRBJ1-1 | - | 11 | - | TRBV6-6 | TGTGCCAGCTCGGACAGAGTGGAAGCTTTCTTT | CASSDRVEAFF
TRBJ2-3 | - | 18 | once | TRBV5-4 | TGTGCCAGCAGCGAGAGATCTAGCGAGGTGTGGCCGACAGATACGCAGTATTTT | CASSERSSEVWPTDTQYF
TRBJ2-7 | TRBD2 | 15 | - | TRBV11-2 | TGTGCCAGCAGCTTAGGACTAGCGGGAGTGTACGAGCAGTACTTC | CASSLGLAGVYEQYF
TRBJ2-3 | - | 12 | - | TRBV4-1 | TGCGCCAGCAGCCCCAACTCAGATACGCAGTATTTT | CASSPNSDTQYF
TRBJ2-7 | - | 13 | - | TRBV5-1 | TGCGCCAGCAGCTTAGGGGACGCCTACGAGCAGTACTTC | CASSLGDAYEQYF
TRBJ1-1 | - | 14 | - | TRBV7-9 | TGTGCCAGCAGCTCACCTACAACACAATGGGGAGCTTTCTTT | CASSSPTTQWGAFF
TRBJ2-1 | - | 15 | - | TRBV21-1 | TGTGCCAGCGGGGGGACTAGCGGGAGTAGGAATGAGCAGTTCTTC | CASGGTSGSRNEQFF
TRBJ2-3 | - | 14 | - | TRBV15 | TGTGCCACCAGCAGAGCCCAATCGGGAGATACGCAGTATTTT | CATSRAQSGDTQYF
TRBJ2-7 | - | 13 | few | TRBV29-1 | TGCAGCGTTGTACTGACGGGACTCCACGAGCAGTACTTC | CSVVLTGLHEQYF
TRBJ2-4 | TRBD2 | 15 | - | TRBV6-6 | TGTGCCAGCAGTTTAAGACTAGCGGGAGAGCTTATCCAGTACTTC | CASSLRLAGELIQYF
TRBJ2-2 | TRBD2 | 14 | - | TRBV29-1 | TGCAGCGTCCGCAGCGGGGCCAACACCGGGGAGCTGTTTTTT | CSVRSGANTGELFF
TRBJ1-3 | - | 17 | - | TRBV7-2 | TGTGCCAGCAGCCTAACCGTCGGGGGCTCGGGTGGAAACACCATATATTTT | CASSLTVGGSGGNTIYF
TRBJ2-3 | - | 18 | - | TRBV6-1 | TGTGCCAGCAGTGAATTGGGTACGGACTCCCTTAGCACAGATACGCAGTATTTT | CASSELGTDSLSTDTQYF
TRBJ1-4 | - | 15 | - | TRBV9 | TGTGCCAGCAGCCCCCGGGCCTCAACTAATGAAAAACTGTTTTTT | CASSPRASTNEKLFF
TRBJ1-2 | - | 14 | once | TRBV19 | TGTGCCAGTAGTATTGGGGGAGCGAACTATGGCTACACCTTC | CASSIGGANYGYTF
TRBJ2-1 | TRBD2 | 15 | - | TRBV9 | TGTGCCAGCTCCCCGGGAGGTTCGGGGTACAATGAGCAGTTCTTC | CASSPGGSGYNEQFF
TRBJ1-1 | - | 13 | - | TRBV30 | TGTGCCTGGAGTGTAGAGGGATTTACTGAAGCTTTCTTT | CAWSVEGFTEAFF
TRBJ1-5 | - | 15 | once | TRBV6-4 | TGTGCCAGCAGTGAGGGGGGTGGTAGCAATCAGCCCCAGCATTTT | CASSEGGGSNQPQHF
TRBJ2-1 | - | 17 | - | TRBV7-8 | TGTGCCAGCAGCCCAAACCGGATCGGTAGCGGCTACAATGAGCAGTTCTTC | CASSPNRIGSGYNEQFF
TRBJ1-1 | - | 13 | once | TRBV5-1 | TGCGCCAGCAGCCCAGGGATTAACACTGAAGCTTTCTTT | CASSPGINTEAFF
TRBJ1-4 | - | 16 | - | TRBV7-9 | TGTGCCAGCAGCTTAGACAGGGTTCAGAGGAGTGAAAAACTGTTTTTT | CASSLDRVQRSEKLFF
TRBJ1-2 | TRBD1 | 16 | - | TRBV10-3 | TGTGCCATCAGTGAGCGGGGTGGTCAGGGGGACTATGGCTACACCTTC | CAISERGGQGDYGYTF
TRBJ2-1 | TRBD2 | 16 | - | TRBV7-2 | TGTGCCAGCAGCTTAGCGACACGGACGGGAGGGGATGAGCAGTTCTTC | CASSLATRTGGDEQFF
TRBJ2-6 | TRBD1 | 20 | once | TRBV11-3 | TGTGCCAGCAGCTTGGGACAGGGGTATTTTCTAGATTCTGGGGCCAACGTCCTGACTTTC | CASSLGQGYFLDSGANVLTF
TRBJ1-1 | TRBD1 | 16 | once | TRBV18 | TGTGCCAGCTCACGACTCACAGGGGTAATGAACACTGAAGCTTTCTTT | CASSRLTGVMNTEAFF